Listed below are T cell receptor beta chains from one sample, sequenced in a study of neurological immune-mediated disorders. TCRdb independently ran MiXCR on the 5' RACE reads; one entry per CDR3 protein. The table includes 50,000 to 65,000 distinct CDR3 sequences, 3.6% detected once. The sequencing input was PBMCs. These TCRs come from a man between 25 and 39 years old with multiple sclerosis. CDR3s include the opening cysteine and the closing phenylalanine or tryptophan. A D gene is named only where the DNA matches it firmly. Size is stated for part of the rows, as once, few or many counts, or as a class when the clone is expanded.

d_call clone_size j_call v_call cdr3_nt cdr3_aa
- many TRBJ2-7 TRBV5-1 TGCGCCAGCAGCTCCGACAGGATTATGTCCTACGAGCAGTACTTC CASSSDRIMSYEQYF
- many TRBJ1-2 TRBV6-5 TGTGCCAGCAGTTACTCTGAGTTATTGGGGGGAAACTATGGCTACACCTTC CASSYSELLGGNYGYTF
TRBD1 many TRBJ2-7 TRBV29-1 TGCAGCGTTGCCGGGACAGGGGGTTACGAGCAGTACTTC CSVAGTGGYEQYF
- many TRBJ1-6 TRBV20-1 TGCAGTGCCGTGGGGGAACTACATTCACCCCTCCACTTT CSAVGELHSPLHF
- many TRBJ2-7 TRBV27 TGTGCCAGCAGCTTCCGGGGGGCCCACCCCTACGAGCAGTACTTC CASSFRGAHPYEQYF
- few TRBJ2-1 TRBV11-3 TGTGCCAGCAGCTTACCAGGTAGCTCCTACAATGAGCAGTTCTTC CASSLPGSSYNEQFF
- many TRBJ1-1 TRBV20-1 TGCAGTGCTGGCGCGGGCCATGAAGCTTTCTTT CSAGAGHEAFF
TRBD2 many TRBJ2-1 TRBV7-9 TGTGCCAGTGAGGGGCTAGCGGGATGGGAGCAGTTCTTC CASEGLAGWEQFF
- many TRBJ1-5 TRBV10-1 TGCGCCAGCACTACCGCGGGGTTGGTTCCCCAGCATTTT CASTTAGLVPQHF
TRBD1 many TRBJ2-1 TRBV7-3 TGTGCCAGCAGCCCCCGGACAGGGAACAATGAGCAGTTCTTC CASSPRTGNNEQFF
TRBD2 many TRBJ2-3 TRBV20-1 TGCAGTGCTATCCCCCTTCTCACTAGCGGGGGGGCCGGAGGGGATACGCAGTATTTT CSAIPLLTSGGAGGDTQYF
- few TRBJ2-3 TRBV7-2 TGTGCCAGCAGCTTAGTTGGGTTGTCCACAGATACGCAGTATTTT CASSLVGLSTDTQYF
- many TRBJ1-1 TRBV5-1 TGCGCCAGCAGCTTGGACGCAGGGTCGCACACTGAAGCTTTCTTT CASSLDAGSHTEAFF
- many TRBJ1-1 TRBV11-2 TGTGCCAGCAGCTTTTGGGGGGATCGAGCTTTCTTT CASSFWGDRAFF
TRBD1 few TRBJ2-7 TRBV5-1 TGCGCCAGCAGCGGGGGACAGGCCGAGGACGAGCAGTACTTC CASSGGQAEDEQYF
- many TRBJ1-5 TRBV10-3 TGTGCCATCAGTGAGAGGGGTGCGGGCAATCAGCCCCAGCATTTT CAISERGAGNQPQHF
TRBD2 many TRBJ2-1 TRBV27 TGTGCCAGCAGTTACCCGGGACTAGCGGACAATGAGCAGTTCTTC CASSYPGLADNEQFF
- many TRBJ2-5 TRBV29-1 TGCAGCGTCCCCCGGGCAGGGACAATTCGGGAGACCCAGTACTTC CSVPRAGTIRETQYF
- many TRBJ1-3 TRBV6-6 TGTGCCAGCAGAAAGATACAGTCACACTCTGGAAACACCATATATTTT CASRKIQSHSGNTIYF
TRBD2 many TRBJ2-7 TRBV29-1 TGCAGCGTTGAAAGGGGCGGGAGGAACGAGCAGTACTTC CSVERGGRNEQYF
TRBD1 many TRBJ2-2 TRBV5-1 TGCGCCAGCAGCTCAACCGGGACAGGGGGCGCCCGGGTCACCGGGGAGCTGTTTTTT CASSSTGTGGARVTGELFF
- many TRBJ2-5 TRBV20-1 TGCAGTGCTAGGGTTCAGGGGTGGCAAGAGACCCAGTACTTC CSARVQGWQETQYF
TRBD1 - TRBJ2-7 TRBV5-6 TGTGCCAGCAGACCGGGACAGAGCTACGAGCAGTACTTC CASRPGQSYEQYF
TRBD2 many TRBJ2-3 TRBV20-1 TGCAGTGCCGTTCTAGCGGGAGCGGTAGATACGCAGTATTTT CSAVLAGAVDTQYF
TRBD2 many TRBJ2-7 TRBV7-9 TGTGCCAGCAGCGGGGGAGGGCAGACCTACGAGCAGTACTTC CASSGGGQTYEQYF
TRBD1 many TRBJ2-1 TRBV20-1 TGCAGTGCTAGAGCTCTGCCCCAGACAGGGTTAAACTACAATGAGCAGTTCTTC CSARALPQTGLNYNEQFF
- many TRBJ1-1 TRBV5-1 TGCGCCAGCAGTCCAGACATGAACACTGAAGCTTTCTTT CASSPDMNTEAFF
- many TRBJ2-1 TRBV6-5 TGTGCCAGCAGTTACTCCGGGACCTGGTACAATGAGCAGTTCTTC CASSYSGTWYNEQFF
- few TRBJ1-1 TRBV7-3 TGTGCCAGCAGCTTAACGGGGGGAACCGACACTGAAGCTTTCTTT CASSLTGGTDTEAFF
- - TRBJ2-3 TRBV12-3/TRBV12-4 TGTGCCAGCAGTTTCTCACATCAACTCGGAGACACAGATACGCAGTATTTT CASSFSHQLGDTDTQYF
- many TRBJ2-1 TRBV5-1 TGCGCCAGCAGCTTGAGGGCCGTCTCCAGTGAGCAGTTCTTC CASSLRAVSSEQFF
- many TRBJ1-5 TRBV25-1 TGTGCCAGCAGTGAAACATGGGGACAGCCCCAGCATTTT CASSETWGQPQHF
TRBD1 few TRBJ1-1 TRBV7-6 TGTGCCAGCAGCTTACATTCAGGGGGCTCATCATGGACTGAAGCTTTCTTT CASSLHSGGSSWTEAFF
- few TRBJ1-3 TRBV6-5 TGTGCCAGCAGCCTAACGGGCCTCGGAAAAACCATATATTTT CASSLTGLGKTIYF
- many TRBJ2-7 TRBV7-2 TGTGCCAGCAGCTTGGGGACTGCGGAATACGAGCAGTACTTC CASSLGTAEYEQYF
- many TRBJ2-7 TRBV6-1 TGTGCCAGCGGCATCGAAGGGGGTGCATGGAACGAGCAGTACTTC CASGIEGGAWNEQYF
TRBD2 - TRBJ2-1 TRBV7-9 TGTGCCAGCAGCTCCCGGACTAGCGGAAGCTCCTACAATGAGCAGTTCTTC CASSSRTSGSSYNEQFF
- many TRBJ1-5 TRBV7-9 TGTGCCAGCAGCTTTACAGCTCAGCCCCAGCATTTT CASSFTAQPQHF
- many TRBJ2-7 TRBV6-5 TGTGCCAGCAGTTACGGCCTGAGACAGGCAACATACGAGCAGTACTTC CASSYGLRQATYEQYF
TRBD2 - TRBJ2-5 TRBV27 TGTGCCAACAGTTTAAAACTAGCGGGAGAGGGAGAGACCCAGTACTTC CANSLKLAGEGETQYF
- many TRBJ2-7 TRBV5-1 TGCGCCAGCAGCTTGGCAAGGGGATACTACGAGCAGTACTTC CASSLARGYYEQYF
- few TRBJ1-2 TRBV5-1 TGCGCCAGCACCGCGGATTGGGCGGGTGGCTACACCTTC CASTADWAGGYTF